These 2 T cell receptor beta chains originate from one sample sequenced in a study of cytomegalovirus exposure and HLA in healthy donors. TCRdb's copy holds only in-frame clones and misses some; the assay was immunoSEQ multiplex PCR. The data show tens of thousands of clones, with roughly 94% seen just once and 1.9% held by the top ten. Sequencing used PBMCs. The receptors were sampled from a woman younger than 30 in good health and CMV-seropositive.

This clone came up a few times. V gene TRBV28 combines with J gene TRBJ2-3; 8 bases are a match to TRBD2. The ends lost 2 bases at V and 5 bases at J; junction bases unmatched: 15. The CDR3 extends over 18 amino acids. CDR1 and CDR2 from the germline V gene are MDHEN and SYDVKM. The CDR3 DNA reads TGTGCCAGCAGTTTAGCGCGGAAGCGGGAGAAAGGTGGAGATACGCAGTATTTT. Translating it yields CASSLARKREKGGDTQYF.

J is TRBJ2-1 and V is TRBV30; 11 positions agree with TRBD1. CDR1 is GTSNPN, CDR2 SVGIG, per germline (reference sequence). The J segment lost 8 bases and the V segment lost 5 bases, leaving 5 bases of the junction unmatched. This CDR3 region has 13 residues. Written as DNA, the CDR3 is TGTGCCTGGGGACAGGGGGCAAACGATGAGCAGTTCTTC. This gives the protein CAWGQGANDEQFF.